The 21 T cell receptor beta chains below were found in one sample sequenced in a study of blood T cell repertoires in COVID-19. Assay: immunoSEQ multiplex PCR; the TCRdb copy retains only in-frame clones and omits some. The table has about 49,000 clones, about 85% seen once. Sequenced material: peripheral blood. The receptors shown here come from a man between 35 and 55 years old with active COVID-19.

This clone was seen once. The rearrangement uses TRBV13 and TRBJ2-1, with 8 bases aligning to TRBD1. CDR1 is PRHDT, CDR2 FYEKMQ, per germline (reference sequence). The V gene end was trimmed by 5 bases and the J gene end by 6 bases; junction bases not matched to a gene: 9. This CDR3 has 15 amino acids. CDR3 sequence (DNA): TGTGCCAGCAGCCCCAAAAACACAGGGGGCAATGAGCAGTTCTTC. Translating it yields CASSPKNTGGNEQFF.

This chain joins TRBV28 and TRBJ2-1; TRBD2 matches at 10 bases. V dropped 6 bases and J dropped 10; count of bases not matched to a gene: 15. This CDR3 comprises 16 residues. The V gene's germline CDR1 is MDHEN and CDR2 SYDVKM. DNA of the CDR3: TGTGCCAGCAGGGGCTCAACTAGCGGGGCGTTCCGGGAGCAGTTCTTC. Translation gives CASRGSTSGAFREQFF. The full variable domain, with the rest looked up from reference TRBV28 and TRBJ2-1, is DVKVTQSSRYLVKRTGEKVFLECVQDMDHENMFWYRQDPGLGLRLIYFSYDVKMKEKGDIPEGYSVSREKKERFSLILESASTNQTSMYLCASRGSTSGAFREQFFGPGTRLTVL.

This clone came up once. CDR3 DNA: TGTGCCAGCAGATCTTCCGGGGGCACTGAAGCTTTCTTT. Its protein is CASRSSGGTEAFF. V and J are TRBV12-3 or TRBV12-4 and TRBJ1-1; D possibly corresponds to TRBD1 (5 bases). Trimming took 6 bases from V and 4 from J, leaving 12 bases between them. CDR3 length: 13 residues.

V and J are TRBV2 and TRBJ2-3, with 12 bases identical to TRBD2. J gave up 4 bases and V 4 bases, and 0 bases lay outside the gene matches. Germline-derived CDR1 and CDR2 are SNHLY and FYNNEI. This CDR3 is 14 amino acids long. CDR3 sequence: CASSGLAGADTQYF. Here the CDR3 DNA reads TGTGCCAGCAGTGGACTAGCGGGGGCAGATACGCAGTATTTT.

CDR3 nucleotide sequence: TGTGCCAGCAGCCCCTTCCACGGACAGGGAAAGTGGGACGAGCAGTACTTC. This encodes CASSPFHGQGKWDEQYF. This rearrangement joins TRBV5-8 to TRBJ2-7, with TRBD1 matching over 8 bases. CDR3 size: 17 residues. The V and J ends lost 4 bases and 5 bases, in that order; junction bases with no gene match: 17. Germline V gives CDR1 SGHTS, CDR2 YDEGEE.

This clone was recorded only once. This chain links TRBV6-5 with TRBJ1-1, with D possibly being TRBD1 (6 bases). Germline V gene lookup returns CDR1 MNHEY and CDR2 SVGAGI. The ends were cut back, 6 bases at V and 0 bases at J, with 14 bases in the middle. This CDR3 has 15 amino acids. The CDR3: CASRDRTAMNTEAFF. For the CDR3, the DNA is TGTGCCAGCAGAGATCGGACAGCCATGAACACTGAAGCTTTCTTT.

This chain connects TRBV18 to TRBJ1-4, with D unclear. Trimming took 6 bases from V and 5 from J, leaving 13 bases between them. Germline V gene data show CDR1 as KGHSH and CDR2 as LQKENI. The CDR3 runs to 14 residues. For the CDR3, the DNA is TGTGCCAGCTCCGATTACGGGGAGAATGAAAAACTGTTTTTT. Amino acids: CASSDYGENEKLFF.

V is TRBV27 and J is TRBJ1-6, with 12 bases aligning to TRBD1. CDR1 is MNHEY, CDR2 SMNVEV, per germline (reference sequence). With V trimmed by 7 bases and J by 10 bases, 8 bases remained unmatched. CDR3 size: 15 residues. The CDR3 loop reads CASTLYGTGGSPLHF. CDR3 nucleotides: TGTGCCAGCACCTTATATGGGACAGGGGGCTCACCCCTCCACTTT.

The chain is built from TRBV12-5 and TRBJ2-2; D is perhaps TRBD2 (6 bases). V lost 4 bases and J 5 bases, leaving 20 bases between the germline ends. From germline, CDR1 is LGHNT and CDR2 FRNRAP. This CDR3 is 17 amino acids long. The CDR3 reads CASGSLGGFWETGELFF. Here the CDR3 DNA reads TGTGCTAGTGGTTCACTGGGAGGTTTTTGGGAGACCGGGGAGCTGTTTTTT. The full variable domain, rest sourced from reference TRBV12-5 and TRBJ2-2, is DARVTQTPRHKVTEMGQEVTMRCQPILGHNTVFWYRQTMMQGLELLAYFRNRAPLDDSGMPKDRFSAEMPDATLATLKIQPSEPRDSAVYFCASGSLGGFWETGELFFGEGSRLTVL.

J is TRBJ1-1 and V is TRBV3-1 (or the pseudogene TRBV3-2), with a weak D call TRBD1 (5 bases). The germline gives CDR1 LGHDT, CDR2 YNNKEL (reference sequence). This CDR3 is built from 13 residues. The V gene lost 6 bases and the J gene lost 7 bases, with 15 bases spanning the gap. CDR3 bases: TGTGCCAGCAGGGTTCAGGGAGGGAGTGAAGCTTTCTTT. This sequence encodes CASRVQGGSEAFF.

The rearrangement links TRBV5-6 to TRBJ2-1; 8 bases are shared with TRBD2. Germline V gene data show CDR1 as SGHDT and CDR2 as YYEEEE. The CDR3 is made up of 15 amino acids. Trimming cost V 7 bases and J 3 bases; bases outside gene matches: 9. CDR3 DNA sequence: TGTGCCAGCCAGAGGCGGGAGGACGTCTACAATGAGCAGTTCTTC. This codes for CASQRREDVYNEQFF.

This clone was seen only once. The chain joins TRBV5-1 to TRBJ2-7, with TRBD1 matching 7 bases. V lost 0 bases, J lost 3 bases, and 12 bases stayed unmatched. Germline V gives CDR1 SGHRS, CDR2 YFSETQ. The CDR3 has 17 amino acids. This CDR3 is CASSLAPLGQSDYEQYF. The DNA for the CDR3 is TGCGCCAGCAGCTTGGCCCCGCTGGGACAGTCAGACTACGAGCAGTACTTC.

The chain has TRBV18 and TRBJ2-7, with 8 bases aligning to TRBD1. Looked up from germline, CDR1 is KGHSH and CDR2 is LQKENI. Trimming cost V 2 bases and J 0 bases; bases outside gene matches: 3. The CDR3 consists of 15 residues. CDR3 amino acids: CASSPDGQGSYEQYF. CDR3 sequence (DNA): TGTGCCAGCTCACCAGACGGACAGGGCTCCTACGAGCAGTACTTC.

This clone is a singleton in its sample. The chain employs TRBV29-1 and TRBJ2-7, with 7 positions matching TRBD1. The CDR3 length is 14 residues. Germline V gene data show CDR1 as SQVTM and CDR2 as ANQGSEA. V dropped 4 bases and J dropped 5; count of bases not matched to a gene: 11. The chain's CDR3 is CSVASTGNPHEQYF. In DNA form, the CDR3 reads TGCAGCGTTGCCTCGACAGGGAATCCCCACGAGCAGTACTTC.

The V and J genes are TRBV5-6 and TRBJ2-5; 8 positions match TRBD2. The germline gives CDR1 SGHDT, CDR2 YYEEEE. V lost 4 bases and J lost 1; bases outside the gene matches: 3. The CDR3 spans 14 residues. The CDR3 DNA follows: TGTGCCAGCAGCCTAGGACTAGCCCAAGAGACCCAGTACTTC. Protein: CASSLGLAQETQYF.

This clone appeared a few times. The chain's CDR3 is CASSKTSSLLYEQYF. The CDR3 DNA reads TGTGCCAGCAGCAAGACTAGCTCACTACTCTACGAGCAGTACTTC. The chain uses TRBV6-2 or TRBV6-3 and TRBJ2-7, with 7 bases matching TRBD2. The CDR3 extends over 15 amino acids. J gave up 3 bases and V 6 bases, and 11 bases lay outside the gene matches. Germline CDR1 and CDR2: MNHEY and SVGEGT.

V and J are TRBV28 and TRBJ2-3; D might be TRBD2 (6 bases). The CDR3 runs 14 residues. Trimming removed 6 bases from V and 6 bases from J, with 16 bases in between. Germline V gene sequence: CDR1 MDHEN, CDR2 SYDVKM. CDR3 sequence: CASRAPGVIDTQYF. The CDR3 DNA reads as TGTGCCAGCAGGGCCCCGGGAGTTATTGATACGCAGTATTTT.

The chain couples TRBV7-9 to TRBJ2-7, with D tentatively TRBD1 (6 bases). The CDR3 sequence is 14 residues long. CDR1 SEHNR and CDR2 FQNEAQ come from the germline V gene (reference sequence). V was clipped by 6 bases and J by 1 base, with 13 bases between them. The CDR3 sequence: CASRPGAASYEQYF. The CDR3 DNA follows: TGTGCCAGCAGACCAGGGGCGGCGTCCTACGAGCAGTACTTC.

V gene TRBV10-1 combines with J gene TRBJ2-3; 7 positions agree with TRBD2. The CDR3 is made up of 14 amino acids. V lost 5 bases, J lost 4 bases, and 6 bases stayed unmatched. Germline CDR1 is WNHNN and CDR2 is SYGVQD (reference sequence). The CDR3 region has the DNA TGCGCCAGCAGTTTGAGCGGGAACTCAGATACGCAGTATTTT. It translates to CASSLSGNSDTQYF.

This clone was counted once. The J gene is TRBJ1-5, the V gene TRBV2; 9 nucleotides align to TRBD1. This CDR3 region has 14 residues. The V segment lost 7 bases and the J segment 5 bases; nucleotides outside the gene matches: 6. The germline gives CDR1 SNHLY, CDR2 FYNNEI. CDR3 in DNA: TGTGCCAGCACGGGACAGGGAATGGATCAGCCCCAGCATTTT. The encoded protein is CASTGQGMDQPQHF. Full variable domain (outside the CDR3, taken from reference TRBV2 and TRBJ1-5): EPEVTQTPSHQVTQMGQEVILRCVPISNHLYFYWYRQILGQKVEFLVSFYNNEISEKSEIFDDQFSVERPDGSNFTLKIRSTKLEDSAMYFCASTGQGMDQPQHFGDGTRLSIL.

This clone was seen more than once but under ten times. V is TRBV3-1 (or the pseudogene TRBV3-2) and J is TRBJ2-5, with 7 bases matching TRBD1. CDR3 size: 13 residues. The germline V gene encodes CDR1 LGHDT and CDR2 YNNKEL (reference sequence). V shed 10 bases, J shed 4 bases, and the junction held 9 bases outside the gene matches. CDR3 nucleotides: TGTGCCATCCGGACGCGGACAGGAGAGACCCAGTACTTC. Its translation: CAIRTRTGETQYF.